This T cell receptor beta chain was captured by sequencing in a study of blood T cell repertoires in COVID-19. The length of the CDR3 is 16 residues. With 2 bases clipped from V and 4 bases from J, the junction kept 9 bases outside the gene matches. Germline values: CDR1 MNHNS, CDR2 SASEGT. Authors' methods: Counts of nucleated cells, estimated from reference gene primer amplification, were obtained. The repertoire was sequenced with immunoSEQ multiplex PCR; TCRdb's copy has only in-frame clones and lacks some. That table gives V, J and clone size, and the DNA gave D and trimming. Of about 78,000 clones detected, around nine tenths appear once; the ten largest clones hold roughly 2%.

The J gene is TRBJ2-3, the V gene TRBV6-1; 7 bases align to TRBD2. Sequenced material: peripheral blood. The receptor was derived from a woman in her sixties or seventies with acute or convalescent COVID-19. The CDR3, as DNA: TGTGCCAGCAGTGAATGGGGAGGGATCAGTGCAGATACGCAGTATTTT. Translation: CASSEWGGISADTQYF.